This T cell receptor (beta chain) derives from a study of beta chain features in type 1 diabetes. Study background: The examined sorted cells totaled 107,917,701 across samples. General study points: Among patients with Type 1 diabetes, TCRB CDR3s were moderately but significantly shorter in every one of the four CD4+ subsets.

Expressed TCRB transcripts were sequenced because the entire RNA isolate underwent reverse transcription. Sequenced by immunoSEQ multiplex PCR; TCRdb stores in-frame clones only, minus some. The table includes some 150,000 clones, 10% to 15% detected once. Trimming left V 6 bases short and J 4 bases short, with 12 bases between. Germline values: CDR1 LNHDA, CDR2 SQIVND (reference sequence). This CDR3 spans 13 amino acids. A note on this clone: Its cognate antigen is unknown.

This TCR came from a man between 18 and 35 years old with type 1 diabetes. Material: central memory CD4+ T cells from blood. This chain links TRBV19 with TRBJ1-1; tentatively, D is TRBD1 (6 bases). The CDR3 sequence: CASSRTGSTEAFF. The CDR3 DNA reads TGTGCCAGTAGCCGTACAGGGTCCACTGAAGCTTTCTTT.